This T cell receptor (beta chain) comes out of a study of T cell changes during pregnancy in multiple sclerosis. Sequenced by immunoSEQ multiplex PCR; TCRdb stores in-frame clones only, minus some. The profile shows roughly 110,000 clones, roughly 90% of them singletons. This receptor was obtained from a female donor with multiple sclerosis, enrolled in a pregnancy study. The sample in question was peripheral blood, obtained in the third trimester of pregnancy.

The CDR3 DNA is TGTGCCAGCAGCTTAGTACGAGGGGAGCAGTTCTTC. It yields the protein CASSLVRGEQFF. The chain is built from TRBV7-8 and TRBJ2-1; D is possibly TRBD2 (5 bases). The CDR3 is 12 residues long. The germline V gene encodes CDR1 SGHVS and CDR2 FQNEAQ. Trimming took 1 base from V and 10 from J, leaving 8 bases between them.